This T cell receptor beta chain comes out of a study of cytomegalovirus exposure and HLA in healthy donors. Germline trimming cut 7 bases from V and 6 bases from J; bases unmatched to any gene: 9. Germline V gene sequence: CDR1 LNHDA, CDR2 SQIVND (reference sequence). This CDR3 region has 15 residues. Vbeta (60) and Jbeta (13) primers were used in the PCR. Some clones are missing from TCRdb's copy, which holds only in-frame ones; the method was immunoSEQ multiplex PCR. Of over 150,000 clones listed, around nine tenths were seen once; the top ten hold under 0.95%. Whole-study findings and limits: Previously analyzed data showed that most TCR beta V segments were productive at a frequency of about 87% or about 30%. Compared with the approximately 670-donor mean, an Asian-associated ancestry cluster reportedly had fewer N-insertions, according to a later analysis. The authors later found HLA-associated TCR beta chains more clonally expanded than equally common others. As was reported, the HLA-A and HLA-B alleles of most subjects were accurately predicted from TCR beta sequences.

A note on this clone: What it binds is not known.

This chain links TRBV19 with TRBJ2-1, with TRBD1 identical over 10 bases. The sample comprised PBMCs. This TCR came from a young woman in good health and CMV-seronegative. The CDR3 spells CASTNPGTGANEQFF. CDR3 nucleotide sequence: TGTGCCAGTACCAACCCGGGGACAGGGGCCAATGAGCAGTTCTTC.